The clone carrying this T cell receptor beta chain showed up just a few times. These data are taken from a study of blood T cell repertoires in COVID-19. About the research overall: COVID-19 samples, acute and convalescent, were from the United States, Italy and Spain. T cells, B-cell-depleted T cells, or PBMCs provided the cDNA or gDNA that served as material.

Original data processing: Reference gene primers were amplified, and this amplification served to estimate nucleated cell counts. Libraries were prepared by immunoSEQ multiplex PCR; TCRdb keeps only in-frame clonotypes and omits some of them. V, J and clone size were drawn from that table, and D and trimming were deduced from the DNA. The table lists tens of thousands of clones, approximately 74% of them singletons. Patients in Seattle were enrolled during active infection, then followed longitudinally. The length of the CDR3 is 13 residues. Looked up from germline, CDR1 is SGHTA and CDR2 is FQGTGA. The V and J ends lost 5 bases and 5 bases respectively, with 10 bases between them.

What was sequenced was peripheral blood. The receptor's source is a man aged 70-80 years with COVID-19, enrolled during active disease. The J gene is TRBJ1-5, the V gene TRBV7-3, with D uncertain. The CDR3 nucleotides read TGTGCCAGCAGCAAAGAGATAGATCAGCCCCAGCATTTT. Its protein product is CASSKEIDQPQHF.